The 30 T cell receptor beta chains below come from one sample, sequenced in a study of blood T cells in healthy people across ages. Next came a second PCR, run for about 7 to 12 cycles, which used a sample-barcoded 5' primer along with a J-beta primer mix. TCRdb recomputed calls from the 5' RACE reads with MiXCR, one row per CDR3 protein. Here the sample spans about 930,000 distinct CDR3 sequences, 25% to 30% being singletons. These data are also associated with another study on T cells of mothers and their children.

The sequenced material came from blood. The origin of the receptors is a woman aged 40 to 49 in good health.

The chain links TRBV12-3 or TRBV12-4 to TRBJ1-1; D remains ambiguous. CDR3 length equals 13 residues. Trimming cost V 8 bases and J 3 bases, with 13 bases left between them. The CDR3 loop is CASGNYGYTEAFF. CDR3 DNA sequence: TGTGCCAGCGGAAACTATGGCTACACTGAAGCTTTCTTT.

V is TRBV20-1 and J is TRBJ1-6, with a tentative D call TRBD1 (6 bases). The V end was cut by 3 bases, the J end by 8 bases, with 11 bases between. CDR3 length: 13 amino acids. From germline, CDR1 is DFQATT and CDR2 SNEGSKA (reference sequence). CDR3 DNA: TGCAGTGCTAGTGCACAGGGTTATTCACCCCTCCACTTT. Protein: CSASAQGYSPLHF.

This clonotype was counted ten times or more. This sequence joins TRBV28 and TRBJ2-7, with D possibly matching TRBD1 (7 bases). The V end lost 2 bases, the J end lost 1 base, and 21 bases lay between the germline ends. CDR3 size: 18 residues. Germline CDR1 MDHEN, CDR2 SYDVKM. The chain's CDR3 is CASSLAFGGTEYSYEQYF. The CDR3 DNA reads TGTGCCAGCAGTTTAGCGTTTGGAGGGACAGAATATTCCTACGAGCAGTACTTC.

This clonotype came up a few times. This sequence joins TRBV11-2 and TRBJ2-1; TRBD2 matches at 13 bases. Germline loops: CDR1 SGHAT, CDR2 FQNNGV. The CDR3 is made up of 16 amino acids. With V trimmed by 2 bases and J by 8 bases, 6 bases remained unmatched. The CDR3 protein is CASSLRGTSGADEQFF. The CDR3 nucleotides read TGTGCCAGCAGCTTACGTGGGACTAGCGGGGCCGATGAGCAGTTCTTC. The full variable domain, completed using reference TRBV11-2 and TRBJ2-1, is EAGVAQSPRYKIIEKRQSVAFWCNPISGHATLYWYQQILGQGPKLLIQFQNNGVVDDSQLPKDRFSAERLKGVDSTLKIQPAKLEDSAVYLCASSLRGTSGADEQFFGPGTRLTVL.

This clonotype appeared a few times. The chain is built from TRBV6-5 and TRBJ2-4; D is possibly TRBD1 or TRBD2 (5 bases each). The V end lost 5 bases, the J end lost 6 bases, and 11 bases lay between the germline ends. This CDR3 contains 13 residues. The germline V gene encodes CDR1 MNHEY and CDR2 SVGAGI. CDR3 in DNA: TGTGCCAGCAGTATCCGGGGCGGAAACATTCAGTACTTC. It specifies CASSIRGGNIQYF.

The sample holds a few counts of this clonotype. The chain couples TRBV12-3 or TRBV12-4 to TRBJ2-6; 9 bases are a match to TRBD2. The V gene end was trimmed by 3 bases and the J gene end by 4 bases; junction bases not matched to a gene: 10. The CDR3 consists of 18 residues. The DNA of the CDR3 is TGTGCCAGCAGTTTTATTGGCGGGGGGGCCCCCGGGGCCAACGTCCTGACTTTC. This codes for CASSFIGGGAPGANVLTF.

V and J are TRBV9 and TRBJ1-3; D gene ambiguous. The length of the CDR3 is 16 residues. The V end lost 0 bases, the J end lost 0 bases, and 10 bases lay between the germline ends. Germline values: CDR1 SGDLS, CDR2 YYNGEE. The CDR3 DNA follows: TGTGCCAGCAGCGTAGTTTCGGGCTTCTCTGGAAACACCATATATTTT. Residues: CASSVVSGFSGNTIYF.

This clonotype was seen ten or more times. The J gene is TRBJ2-7, the V gene TRBV5-1, with 8 bases that match TRBD1. Trimming at V came to 0 bases and at J to 4 bases, leaving 6 bases not matched to a gene. CDR3 length: 15 amino acids. The germline gives CDR1 SGHRS, CDR2 YFSETQ. The CDR3 loop is CASSLGTGMVYEQYF. As DNA, the CDR3 is TGCGCCAGCAGCTTGGGGACAGGGATGGTATACGAGCAGTACTTC.

There are a few counts of this clonotype. The chain has TRBV18 and TRBJ2-7; weak D call: TRBD1 (6 bases). The CDR3 extends over 15 amino acids. Germline CDR1 KGHSH, CDR2 LQKENI. V lost 0 bases, J lost 6 bases, and 15 bases lay in between. The CDR3 reads CASSPPGAKVCEQYF. The CDR3 nucleotides are TGTGCCAGCTCACCACCGGGGGCGAAGGTCTGCGAGCAGTACTTC.

A note on this clonotype: One end of the junction is discordant with germline, which a read error may explain. This chain connects TRBV24-1 to TRBJ1-2; D not certain. The CDR3 is 16 amino acids. Germline lookup yields CDR1 KGHDR and CDR2 SFDVKD. The CDR3, as DNA: TGTACCACCAGTGATAATACGTTGGCCCCACTCTATGGCTACACCTTC. Protein: CTTSDNTLAPLYGYTF.

The genes are TRBV11-1 and TRBJ2-3; 8 positions match TRBD2. Per the germline V gene, CDR1 is SGHAT and CDR2 is FQDESV (reference sequence). The J segment lost 2 bases and the V segment lost 3 bases, leaving 10 bases of the junction unmatched. The CDR3 sequence is 17 residues long. The CDR3 nucleotides read TGTGCCAGCAGCTTGGAAGCGGGGGTGATCATCACAGATACGCAGTATTTT. This translates into CASSLEAGVIITDTQYF.

This clonotype was seen repeatedly, ten times or more. The rearrangement uses TRBV28 and TRBJ2-7, with TRBD1 as a possible D gene (5 bases). V was trimmed by 3 bases and J by 3 bases, leaving 9 bases between them. The CDR3 extends over 13 amino acids. Germline V lookup: CDR1 MDHEN, CDR2 SYDVKM. The CDR3 region has the DNA TGTGCCAGCAGTTTGCGGCAGGGCTACGAGCAGTACTTC. This gives the protein CASSLRQGYEQYF. Full variable domain (remainder filled in from reference TRBV28 and TRBJ2-7): DVKVTQSSRYLVKRTGEKVFLECVQDMDHENMFWYRQDPGLGLRLIYFSYDVKMKEKGDIPEGYSVSREKKERFSLILESASTNQTSMYLCASSLRQGYEQYFGPGTRLTVT.

This clonotype was recorded many times. The J gene is TRBJ1-1, the V gene TRBV5-1; 7 bases agree with TRBD1. This CDR3 has 14 amino acids. Germline V lookup: CDR1 SGHRS, CDR2 YFSETQ. V shed 0 bases and J 4 bases; nucleotides not matched to a gene: 3. Here the CDR3 reads CASSLEQGITEAFF. In DNA form, the CDR3 reads TGCGCCAGCAGCTTGGAACAGGGGATCACTGAAGCTTTCTTT.

Only a few counts were recorded for this clonotype. The chain has TRBV29-1 and TRBJ1-1, with D maybe TRBD1 (6 bases). CDR1 is SQVTM and CDR2 is ANQGSEA in the germline V gene. V was shortened by 6 bases and J by 1 base, with 12 bases between the two germline ends. The CDR3 is 13 amino acids. As DNA, the CDR3 is TGCAGCGTGATGGGGGGGCAGAACACTGAAGCTTTCTTT. Translated, it gives CSVMGGQNTEAFF.

The V call is TRBV20-1, the J call TRBJ2-1; D could derive from TRBD1 or TRBD2 (7 bases each). V shed 6 bases and J shed 8 bases, with 26 bases lying between them. CDR3 length equals 16 residues. CDR1 and CDR2 (germline): DFQATT, SNEGSKA (reference sequence). This chain's CDR3 is CSATAPTSRGGYEQFF. The CDR3 DNA reads as TGCAGTGCGACCGCCCCAACTAGCAGGGGGGGCTATGAGCAGTTCTTC.

This chain joins TRBV15 and TRBJ2-7; D is perhaps TRBD1 (6 bases). The length of the CDR3 is 15 residues. Germline V CDR1 and CDR2: LNHNV, YYDKDF (reference sequence). V lost 3 bases, J lost 0 bases, and 12 bases lay in between. The CDR3 bases are TGTGCCACCAGCAGTGATGACAGGAGCTCCTACGAGCAGTACTTC. It codes for CATSSDDRSSYEQYF.

Ten or more counts support this clonotype. The chain has TRBV2 and TRBJ1-6; D gene ambiguous. Trimming stripped 3 bases from V and 7 bases from J, with 10 bases between. This CDR3 is 14 amino acids long. CDR1 and CDR2 from the germline V gene are SNHLY and FYNNEI. Here the CDR3 DNA reads TGTGCCAGCAGTGAGGGAGTCACGAATTCACCCCTCCACTTT. It codes for CASSEGVTNSPLHF.

Concerning this clonotype itself: Sequence at one end of the junction differs from germline and may be a read error. J is TRBJ1-1 and V is TRBV7-2; D is unclear. The CDR3 length is 13 residues. Germline values: CDR1 SGHTA, CDR2 FQGNSA. The CDR3 loop is CAGSPWGFPEAFF. Written as DNA, the CDR3 is TGTGCCGGCAGCCCGTGGGGTTTTCCTGAAGCTTTCTTT.

A word on this clonotype: A junction boundary mismatches the germline segment, possibly from a read error. V and J are TRBV14 and TRBJ1-4, with D tentatively TRBD1 (6 bases). The CDR3 length is 15 residues. Germline lookup yields CDR1 SGHDN and CDR2 FVKESK. The CDR3 protein is CASSPRQALREKRFF. The CDR3 DNA sequence: TGTGCCAGCAGCCCCCGACAGGCGCTGAGGGAAAAACGGTTTTTT.

The rearrangement joins TRBV5-1 to TRBJ2-1; 8 bases match TRBD1. The CDR3 spans 19 residues. V gave up 4 bases and J gave up 0 bases; unmatched junction bases: 15. CDR1 is SGHRS, CDR2 YFSETQ, per germline. The CDR3 reads CASSPNPPGTGSSYNEQFF. Here the CDR3 DNA reads TGCGCCAGCAGCCCGAATCCCCCCGGGACAGGCAGCTCCTACAATGAGCAGTTCTTC.

This clonotype has just a few counts. CDR3 amino acids: CSARSRTSGARGTQYF. The CDR3 DNA reads as TGCAGTGCTAGATCGCGGACTAGCGGGGCCAGGGGGACCCAGTACTTC. The chain uses TRBV20-1 and TRBJ2-5, with TRBD2 identical over 12 bases. The CDR3 is made up of 16 amino acids. Germline CDR1 reads DFQATT; CDR2 reads SNEGSKA (reference sequence). After removal of 2 bases from V and 7 bases from J, the junction contained 11 bases not matched to a gene.

The CDR3 region has the DNA TGTGCCAGCAGTCAAGTCGGCGGGAGCCAGCCCCAGCATTTT. Its translation is CASSQVGGSQPQHF. The rearrangement links TRBV6-6 to TRBJ1-5; no clear D. The CDR3 spans 14 residues. Trimming shortened V by 5 bases and J by 7 bases, and 15 bases separated the two germline ends. Germline CDR1 is MNHNY and CDR2 is SVGAGI (reference sequence).

This chain uses TRBV6-2 or TRBV6-3 with TRBJ1-5, with D tentatively TRBD1 (5 bases). Trimming left V 2 bases short and J 9 bases short, with 14 bases between. The CDR3 length is 14 residues. Germline values: CDR1 MNHEY, CDR2 SVGEGT. The CDR3 loop reads CASSYPQGTWPQHF. CDR3 sequence (DNA): TGTGCCAGCAGTTACCCCCAGGGAACTTGGCCCCAGCATTTT.

This clonotype occurred many times. Germline and junction disagree at one end, which may indicate a read error. V usage is TRBV14 and J usage is TRBJ2-7; 10 nucleotides align to TRBD1. Germline loops: CDR1 SGHDN, CDR2 FVKESK. The CDR3 covers 15 residues. The CDR3 loop is CASSLPGQGSYEQYF. The CDR3 DNA reads TGCGCCAGCAGCCTACCGGGACAGGGGTCCTACGAGCAGTACTTC.

This clonotype has just a few counts. The V and J genes are TRBV28 and TRBJ1-1; 7 bases fit TRBD1. The CDR3 is 16 residues long. The V and J ends lost 6 bases and 1 base, in that order; junction bases with no gene match: 11. Germline-derived CDR1 and CDR2 are MDHEN and SYDVKM. The CDR3 nucleotides are TGTGCCAGCAGCTATCCAGCACAGGGGACGAACACTGAAGCTTTCTTT. This sequence encodes CASSYPAQGTNTEAFF.

In DNA form, the CDR3 reads TGTGCCAGCAGTGAAGCCCCAGGGTACGGCGAGCAGTACTTC. As protein: CASSEAPGYGEQYF. The V gene is TRBV2, the J gene TRBJ2-7; perhaps TRBD1 as D (5 bases). The CDR3 has 14 residues. V was trimmed by 0 bases and J by 6 bases, leaving 12 bases between them. In germline, CDR1 is SNHLY, CDR2 FYNNEI.

Regarding this clonotype: One junction end does not reproduce the germline sequence, and a read error may be involved. This CDR3 is CASSFAGGVYDYTF. DNA of the CDR3: TGTGCCAGCAGTTTCGCTGGGGGGGTTTATGACTACACCTTC. The rearrangement joins TRBV27 to TRBJ1-2; the D gene is possibly TRBD1 (5 bases). Germline assignment: CDR1 MNHEY and CDR2 SMNVEV (reference sequence). The CDR3 length is 14 residues.

This clonotype was observed a single time. V usage is TRBV20-1 and J usage is TRBJ1-1; D not resolved. Germline assignment: CDR1 DFQATT and CDR2 SNEGSKA (reference sequence). V was clipped by 5 bases and J by 0 bases, with 10 bases between them. The CDR3 covers 13 residues. CDR3 DNA sequence: TGCAGTGCTCCTATGTTCGTGAACACTGAAGCTTTCTTT. Translation gives CSAPMFVNTEAFF.

This clonotype has a single count. A much larger clone sits a single nucleotide away, making a read error possible. The V gene is TRBV5-1, the J gene TRBJ1-5; either TRBD1 or TRBD2 may fit D (6 bases each). The J call may not be correct, given that the DNA end is closer to TRBJ2-3. This CDR3 region has 16 residues. Germline CDR1 SGHRS, CDR2 YFSETQ. CDR3 in DNA: TGCGCCAGCAGCTTGGGGCCCGGGGGCATCAATCAGCCCCAGTATTTT. Its protein is CASSLGPGGINQPQYF.

The chain links TRBV27 to TRBJ1-2, with 9 bases lining up with TRBD1. The CDR3 has 14 residues. Germline CDR1 and CDR2: MNHEY and SMNVEV (reference sequence). V was clipped by 8 bases and J by 4 bases; unmatched bases: 8. CDR3 region: CASRTGGSGYGYTF. The CDR3 nucleotides read TGTGCCAGCCGTACAGGGGGCTCGGGCTATGGCTACACCTTC.